A single sample gave rise to the 23 T cell receptor beta chains below, sequenced in a study of OX40 agonist ivuxolimab in advanced cancers. Assay used: immunoSEQ multiplex PCR; TCRdb lists only in-frame clones, some missing. The profile shows tens of thousands of clones, about 88% of them singletons. Specimen: CD4+ or CD8+ T cells sorted from blood, collected in a trial of the OX40 agonist ivuxolimab. The receptors come from an adult with an advanced solid tumor such as melanoma, head and neck, liver or kidney cancer.

The chain links TRBV6-6 to TRBJ1-5, with D tentatively TRBD1 (5 bases). V lost 7 bases to trimming and J lost 2 bases, with 12 bases between them. Looked up from germline, CDR1 is MNHNY and CDR2 is SVGAGI (reference sequence). The CDR3 loop spans 14 amino acids. Written as DNA, the CDR3 is TGTGCCAGCACCAACCAGGGTGGCAATCAGCCCCAGCATTTT. Amino acids: CASTNQGGNQPQHF.

The genes are TRBV5-4 and TRBJ1-6; weak D call: TRBD1 (5 bases). Germline V gene lookup returns CDR1 SGHNT and CDR2 YYREEE (reference sequence). The CDR3 consists of 17 residues. The V and J ends lost 4 bases and 11 bases respectively, with 25 bases between them. The CDR3 DNA reads as TGTGCCAGCAGCCGAAGCCGGGGGAAGACACCGAGGGCACCCCTCCACTTT. Its translation: CASSRSRGKTPRAPLHF.

This chain links TRBV27 with TRBJ1-4; possible D gene TRBD1, 6 bases. Between the trimmed V and J ends, which lost 7 bases and 5 bases, there was a span of 11 bases. The CDR3 totals 13 residues. CDR1 is MNHEY and CDR2 is SMNVEV in the germline V gene (reference sequence). The CDR3: CASKGVLNEKLFF. The CDR3 coding sequence is TGTGCCAGCAAGGGGGTGCTAAATGAAAAACTGTTTTTT.

The V call is TRBV4-2, the J call TRBJ1-4, with TRBD1 as a possible D gene (6 bases). The germline gives CDR1 LGHNA, CDR2 YNFKEQ. Trimming cost V 3 bases and J 8 bases, with 13 bases left between them. The CDR3 is made up of 14 amino acids. The CDR3: CASSQAGHPEKLFF. The CDR3 bases are TGTGCCAGCAGCCAGGCGGGACATCCCGAAAAACTGTTTTTT.

V gene TRBV4-2 combines with J gene TRBJ1-4, with D uncertain. Germline assignment: CDR1 LGHNA and CDR2 YNFKEQ. The CDR3 has 16 amino acids. Trimming cost V 1 base and J 4 bases, with 13 bases left between them. The CDR3 bases are TGTGCCAGCAGCCAAGTAGGGATGGGGATTAATGAAAAACTGTTTTTT. Its translation is CASSQVGMGINEKLFF.

The gene calls are TRBV5-1 and TRBJ1-1; D is uncertain. Looked up from germline, CDR1 is SGHRS and CDR2 is YFSETQ. The V and J ends lost 5 bases and 1 base respectively, with 9 bases between them. This CDR3 is 13 amino acids long. The CDR3 DNA reads TGCGCCAGCAGGGGATCGGGGAACACTGAAGCTTTCTTT. Its translation: CASRGSGNTEAFF.

J is TRBJ1-2 and V is TRBV9; D unresolved. The CDR3 sequence is 14 residues long. The ends were cut back, 4 bases at V and 5 bases at J, with 15 bases in the middle. CDR1 and CDR2 from the germline V gene are SGDLS and YYNGEE. The CDR3 nucleotides read TGTGCCAGCAGCCCAGAGGTCAGAGCATATGGCTACACCTTC. This translates into CASSPEVRAYGYTF. The full variable domain, its missing parts supplied by reference TRBV9 and TRBJ1-2, is DSGVTQTPKHLITATGQRVTLRCSPRSGDLSVYWYQQSLDQGLQFLIQYYNGEERAKGNILERFSAQQFPDLHSELNLSSLELGDSALYFCASSPEVRAYGYTFGSGTRLTVV.

This clone was counted between two and nine times. The V and J genes are TRBV2 and TRBJ1-1, with D possibly matching TRBD1 (5 bases). CDR3 length: 13 residues. The germline V gene encodes CDR1 SNHLY and CDR2 FYNNEI. Trimming removed 8 bases from V and 7 bases from J, with 17 bases in between. The CDR3 loop reads CASGGSTPNEAFF. The CDR3 region has the DNA TGTGCCAGCGGGGGTTCAACCCCAAATGAAGCTTTCTTT.

The genes are TRBV5-1 and TRBJ2-7; TRBD1 aligns across 12 bases. The ends lost 4 bases at V and 6 bases at J; junction bases unmatched: 11. CDR3 length: 16 amino acids. Germline values: CDR1 SGHRS, CDR2 YFSETQ. The chain's CDR3 is CASSPLPGQGAGEQYF. The CDR3 nucleotides read TGCGCCAGCAGCCCGTTACCGGGACAGGGGGCAGGCGAGCAGTACTTC.

In its sample, this clone was seen once. This chain joins TRBV6-1 and TRBJ1-2; D is unresolved. This CDR3 has 15 amino acids. Germline CDR1 and CDR2: MNHNS and SASEGT. Trimming took 6 bases from V and 0 from J, leaving 14 bases between them. CDR3 bases: TGTGCCAGCAGCGAGGGCGGCAGACCTAACTATGGCTACACCTTC. Translating gives CASSEGGRPNYGYTF.

The chain combines TRBV4-1 with TRBJ1-1, with D unclear. Germline V gene sequence: CDR1 MGHRA, CDR2 YSYEKL. The CDR3 runs 16 residues. The germline V and J ends were trimmed by 0 bases and 1 base, with 12 bases remaining between them. The CDR3 reads CASSQDLVPENTEAFF. In nucleotides, the CDR3 is TGCGCCAGCAGCCAAGATTTAGTGCCAGAGAACACTGAAGCTTTCTTT.

This clone was observed a single time. The CDR3 reads CASRRRPESNQPQHF. As DNA, the CDR3 is TGTGCCAGCAGACGAAGGCCAGAAAGCAATCAGCCCCAGCATTTT. The gene calls are TRBV6-1 and TRBJ1-5; D unresolved. V lost 6 bases and J lost 1, with 13 bases in between. Germline-derived CDR1 and CDR2 are MNHNS and SASEGT. This CDR3 spans 15 amino acids.

The chain couples TRBV5-4 to TRBJ2-1; D is perhaps TRBD2 (6 bases). Germline assignment: CDR1 SGHNT and CDR2 YYREEE (reference sequence). This CDR3 contains 16 residues. Trimming shortened V by 4 bases and J by 1 base, and 15 bases separated the two germline ends. The CDR3 sequence is CASSPGNAGSYNEQFF. For the CDR3, the DNA is TGTGCCAGCAGCCCCGGGAATGCGGGATCCTACAATGAGCAGTTCTTC.

V and J are TRBV4-1 and TRBJ1-1; TRBD1 agrees at 7 bases. Per germline, CDR1 MGHRA and CDR2 YSYEKL. Trimming cost V 2 bases and J 3 bases; bases outside gene matches: 6. This CDR3 has 15 amino acids. CDR3 bases: TGCGCCAGCAGCCAATTCCACAGGGGTGACACTGAAGCTTTCTTT. Encoded protein: CASSQFHRGDTEAFF.

This clone was picked up one time. The chain's CDR3 is CASSFEGGKQYF. Written as DNA, the CDR3 is TGTGCCAGCAGCTTCGAAGGGGGGAAGCAGTACTTC. This chain uses TRBV7-3 with TRBJ2-7, with D possibly being TRBD1 or TRBD2 (6 bases each). This CDR3 has 12 amino acids. V lost 3 bases and J 8 bases, leaving 11 bases between the germline ends. The V gene's germline CDR1 is SGHTA and CDR2 FQGTGA.

The chain links TRBV4-3 to TRBJ1-2, with 8 bases lining up with TRBD1. The germline V gene encodes CDR1 LGHNA and CDR2 YSLEER. V was clipped by 0 bases and J by 6 bases; unmatched bases: 3. This CDR3 spans 14 amino acids. CDR3 amino acids: CASSQDHRGDGYTF. The CDR3 DNA reads as TGCGCCAGCAGCCAAGACCACAGGGGGGATGGCTACACCTTC.

The J gene is TRBJ1-1, the V gene TRBV19, with 10 bases fitting TRBD1. This CDR3 has 16 residues. Per germline, CDR1 LNHDA and CDR2 SQIVND (reference sequence). Trimming took 3 bases from V and 5 from J; bases not matched to a gene: 9. The CDR3 coding sequence is TGTGCCAGTAGTATGACAGGGGGCGCTGCGGGTACTGAAGCTTTCTTT. It yields the protein CASSMTGGAAGTEAFF.

This chain's CDR3 is CASSSLTDGTYEQYF. The CDR3 DNA sequence: TGTGCCAGCAGCTCCCTCACGGACGGAACCTACGAGCAGTACTTC. J is TRBJ2-7 and V is TRBV11-2; D ambiguous. Per the germline V gene, CDR1 is SGHAT and CDR2 is FQNNGV. The ends were cut back, 4 bases at V and 2 bases at J, with 15 bases in the middle. This CDR3 has 15 amino acids.

The chain uses TRBV16 and TRBJ2-4; no definite D call. This CDR3 is built from 14 residues. Germline CDR1 KGHSY, CDR2 FQNENV. Trimming pared 0 bases from V and 5 bases from J, leaving 8 bases between. CDR3 amino acids: CASSQSYWENIQYF. CDR3 in DNA: TGTGCCAGCAGCCAATCGTACTGGGAAAACATTCAGTACTTC. Full variable domain (remainder filled in from reference TRBV16 and TRBJ2-4): GEEVAQTPKHLVRGEGQKAKLYCAPIKGHSYVFWYQQVLKNEFKFLISFQNENVFDETGMPKERFSAKCLPNSPCSLEIQATKLEDSAVYFCASSQSYWENIQYFGAGTRLSVL.

The V and J genes are TRBV6-6 and TRBJ2-2; TRBD1 matches 7 bases. This CDR3 has 16 residues. The trim removed 3 bases at V and 5 bases at J, leaving 9 bases unmatched. The germline V gene encodes CDR1 MNHNY and CDR2 SVGAGI (reference sequence). In DNA, the CDR3 is TGTGCCAGCAGTTATTTCCGCAGGGGGTTGACCGGGGAGCTGTTTTTT. It encodes CASSYFRRGLTGELFF.

V is TRBV6-6 and J is TRBJ1-6; perhaps TRBD1 as D (5 bases). Germline values: CDR1 MNHNY, CDR2 SVGAGI (reference sequence). The CDR3 length is 14 residues. With 6 bases removed from V and 9 bases from J, the gap between germline ends came to 15 bases. The CDR3 spells CASSRDRTSSPLHF. CDR3 DNA sequence: TGTGCCAGCAGCCGTGACAGAACCAGTTCACCCCTCCACTTT.

This chain joins TRBV9 and TRBJ2-1; TRBD1 agrees at 9 bases. The CDR3 is 15 residues long. After removal of 4 bases from V and 4 bases from J, the junction contained 6 bases not matched to a gene. Germline V gives CDR1 SGDLS, CDR2 YYNGEE. CDR3 sequence: CASSPRDRDYNEQFF. The CDR3 nucleotides read TGTGCCAGCAGCCCCCGGGACAGGGATTACAATGAGCAGTTCTTC. Full variable domain (missing parts from reference TRBV9 and TRBJ2-1): DSGVTQTPKHLITATGQRVTLRCSPRSGDLSVYWYQQSLDQGLQFLIQYYNGEERAKGNILERFSAQQFPDLHSELNLSSLELGDSALYFCASSPRDRDYNEQFFGPGTRLTVL.

V gene TRBV25-1 combines with J gene TRBJ2-6, with a weak D call TRBD1 (5 bases). The CDR3 loop spans 17 amino acids. The germline CDR1 and CDR2 sequences are MGHDK and SYGVNS. V was trimmed by 4 bases and J by 2 bases, leaving 15 bases between them. The CDR3 loop is CASSGIRVETGANVLTF. The CDR3 nucleotides are TGTGCCAGCAGTGGAATCAGGGTGGAAACTGGGGCCAACGTCCTGACTTTC. Based on the CDR3 plus reference TRBV25-1 and TRBJ2-6, the full variable domain is EADIYQTPRYLVIGTGKKITLECSQTMGHDKMYWYQQDPGMELHLIHYSYGVNSTEKGDLSSESTVSRIRTEHFPLTLESARPSHTSQYLCASSGIRVETGANVLTFGAGSRLTVL.